These 8 T cell receptor beta chains share one sample of origin, sequenced in a study of blood T cell repertoires in COVID-19. Clones were sequenced by immunoSEQ multiplex PCR, and TCRdb holds only the in-frame ones, with some missing. The repertoire holds 360,000 or so clones, less than 90% seen once, with almost 3% in the top ten. What was sequenced was PBMCs or T cells enriched from blood (not recorded which). Source of these receptors: a young woman who had recovered from COVID-19.

V and J are TRBV5-6 and TRBJ2-1; 10 bases agree with TRBD2. V gave up 0 bases and J gave up 9 bases; unmatched junction bases: 6. The CDR3 consists of 15 residues. Germline V CDR1 and CDR2: SGHDT, YYEEEE. DNA for the CDR3: TGTGCCAGCAGCTTGGACCTAGCGGGGGCCGGTGAGCAGTTCTTC. Translated: CASSLDLAGAGEQFF.

The genes are TRBV6-5 and TRBJ2-7; 9 nucleotides agree with TRBD1. J gave up 2 bases and V 5 bases, and 4 bases lay outside the gene matches. Per the germline V gene, CDR1 is MNHEY and CDR2 is SVGAGI. The CDR3 totals 14 residues. CDR3 in DNA: TGTGCCAGCAGTACCGGGACAGGGACCTACGAGCAGTACTTC. Translated, it gives CASSTGTGTYEQYF.

The chain joins TRBV5-1 to TRBJ2-1; 10 bases fit TRBD1. The CDR3 contains 16 residues. V gave up 4 bases and J gave up 0 bases; unmatched junction bases: 4. Germline CDR1 SGHRS, CDR2 YFSETQ. The CDR3: CASSGTGVHSYNEQFF. The CDR3 DNA is TGCGCCAGCAGCGGGACAGGGGTCCACTCCTACAATGAGCAGTTCTTC. The full variable domain, with the rest looked up from reference TRBV5-1 and TRBJ2-1, is KAGVTQTPRYLIKTRGQQVTLSCSPISGHRSVSWYQQTPGQGLQFLFEYFSETQRNKGNFPGRFSGRQFSNSRSEMNVSTLELGDSALYLCASSGTGVHSYNEQFFGPGTRLTVL.

The chain employs TRBV9 and TRBJ1-6, with no clear D. CDR1 and CDR2 (germline): SGDLS, YYNGEE. This CDR3 contains 15 residues. V was pared by 0 bases and J by 10 bases, with 14 bases between. CDR3 amino acids: CASSVGSGVTSPLHF. The CDR3 DNA sequence: TGTGCCAGCAGCGTAGGAAGCGGAGTTACCTCACCCCTCCACTTT.

The CDR3 coding sequence is TGTGCCAGCAGTATCCGGACAGGGGGCACTGAAGCTTTCTTT. This sequence encodes CASSIRTGGTEAFF. This sequence joins TRBV6-5 and TRBJ1-1; 10 nucleotides match TRBD1. V lost 5 bases to trimming and J lost 4 bases; unmatched junction nucleotides: 4. Germline V gene sequence: CDR1 MNHEY, CDR2 SVGAGI. The CDR3 runs 14 residues.

The chain has TRBV20-1 and TRBJ1-2; D gene unclear. V shed 7 bases and J shed 8 bases, with 14 bases lying between them. The germline V gene encodes CDR1 DFQATT and CDR2 SNEGSKA (reference sequence). This CDR3 has 11 residues. This chain's CDR3 is CSDKRAVGYTF. CDR3 nucleotides: TGCAGTGATAAGCGGGCGGTGGGCTACACCTTC.

The chain has TRBV6-4 and TRBJ2-3; 7 bases are a match to TRBD1. The ends lost 4 bases at V and 0 bases at J; junction bases unmatched: 4. Germline V lookup: CDR1 MRHNA, CDR2 SNTAGT. The CDR3 contains 15 residues. CDR3 bases: TGTGCCAGCAGTGTTACACAGGGGAGCACAGATACGCAGTATTTT. Amino acid sequence: CASSVTQGSTDTQYF.

The rearrangement joins TRBV25-1 to TRBJ1-4, with 9 bases lining up with TRBD1. Per the germline V gene, CDR1 is MGHDK and CDR2 is SYGVNS. The V and J ends lost 5 bases and 8 bases, in that order; junction bases with no gene match: 9. The length of the CDR3 is 15 residues. The CDR3 spells CASSSTQGAAEKLFF. The CDR3 nucleotides read TGTGCCAGCAGTTCTACACAGGGGGCGGCAGAAAAACTGTTTTTT.